Listed here are 15 T cell receptor beta chains from one sample, sequenced in a study of blood T cell repertoires in COVID-19. The table came from immunoSEQ multiplex PCR; TCRdb's copy has only in-frame clones and leaves some out. The sample includes some 360,000 clones, about 92% of them seen just once. Material: peripheral blood. All receptors derive from a woman in her sixties with COVID-19, enrolled during active disease.

The chain couples TRBV9 to TRBJ1-1; possibly TRBD1 for D (5 bases). Trimming took off 6 bases at V and 4 bases at J, with 16 bases between the two ends. This CDR3 comprises 14 residues. Germline CDR1 and CDR2: SGDLS and YYNGEE. The CDR3 bases are TGTGCCAGCACCCAGTCGGGGGGGAGCACTGAAGCTTTCTTT. Amino acid sequence: CASTQSGGSTEAFF.

The DNA for the CDR3 is TGTGCCAGCAGCCCCCAGGGGTCCTCCTACGAGCAGTACTTC. Translating it yields CASSPQGSSYEQYF. The chain couples TRBV28 to TRBJ2-7, with D possibly TRBD1 on 6 matching bases. Trimming took 6 bases from V and 0 from J, leaving 12 bases between them. Germline V gene lookup returns CDR1 MDHEN and CDR2 SYDVKM. The CDR3 contains 14 residues.

The genes are TRBV9 and TRBJ1-1; the D gene is possibly TRBD1 (5 bases). Germline V gives CDR1 SGDLS, CDR2 YYNGEE. Trimming removed 0 bases from V and 3 bases from J, with 18 bases in between. The length of the CDR3 is 17 residues. The CDR3 DNA reads TGTGCCAGCAGCGTAGTCGGGACTCCTGGGAAATACACTGAAGCTTTCTTT. This codes for CASSVVGTPGKYTEAFF.

This clone was found once. This chain connects TRBV6-6 to TRBJ1-1, with TRBD1 as a possible D gene (5 bases). CDR1 is MNHNY, CDR2 SVGAGI, per germline (reference sequence). The CDR3 totals 14 residues. The ends were cut back, 5 bases at V and 1 base at J, with 11 bases in the middle. DNA for the CDR3: TGTGCCAGCAGTCGATTCGGACAGAACACTGAAGCTTTCTTT. Translating it yields CASSRFGQNTEAFF.

J is TRBJ2-1 and V is TRBV19; 8 nucleotides agree with TRBD2. From germline, CDR1 is LNHDA and CDR2 SQIVND (reference sequence). V trimming: 7 bases; J trimming: 0 bases; junction bases outside the gene matches: 2. The CDR3 sequence is 14 residues long. The chain's CDR3 is CASMAGGSYNEQFF. Written as DNA, the CDR3 is TGTGCCAGTATGGCGGGGGGCTCCTACAATGAGCAGTTCTTC.

Here the CDR3 reads CASIRTSGNTGELFF. As DNA, the CDR3 is TGTGCCAGCATTCGAACTAGCGGGAACACCGGGGAGCTGTTTTTT. The V call is TRBV5-4, the J call TRBJ2-2; 8 bases align to TRBD2. V dropped 6 bases and J dropped 1; count of bases not matched to a gene: 5. Germline V gene sequence: CDR1 SGHNT, CDR2 YYREEE (reference sequence). CDR3 length: 15 residues.

The chain uses TRBV5-1 and TRBJ2-5; 8 bases map to TRBD1. The J segment lost 3 bases and the V segment lost 4 bases, leaving 5 bases of the junction unmatched. CDR1 and CDR2 (germline): SGHRS, YFSETQ. The CDR3 loop spans 14 amino acids. DNA for the CDR3: TGCGCCAGCAGCAGGTGGACAGGGAAAGAGACCCAGTACTTC. Encoded protein: CASSRWTGKETQYF.

The rearrangement uses TRBV6-5 and TRBJ1-1; 7 positions match TRBD1. Germline CDR1 is MNHEY and CDR2 is SVGAGI. J lost 1 base, V lost 6 bases, and 8 bases had no gene match. This CDR3 is built from 15 residues. The CDR3 DNA reads as TGTGCCAGCAGCCACCCGACAGGGAAGAACACTGAAGCTTTCTTT. Its protein product is CASSHPTGKNTEAFF.

This sequence joins TRBV19 and TRBJ1-5; D is perhaps TRBD1 (5 bases). This CDR3 is built from 16 residues. V was shortened by 3 bases and J by 2 bases, with 14 bases between the two germline ends. Looked up from germline, CDR1 is LNHDA and CDR2 is SQIVND (reference sequence). The CDR3 is CASSILAGFGNQPQHF. The CDR3 coding sequence is TGTGCCAGTAGTATTTTGGCAGGGTTTGGCAATCAGCCCCAGCATTTT.

The rearrangement joins TRBV5-6 to TRBJ1-1; D unclear. V gave up 0 bases and J gave up 1 base, with 10 bases separating them. Germline-derived CDR1 and CDR2 are SGHDT and YYEEEE. The CDR3 is made up of 15 amino acids. The CDR3 spells CASSLGPTQNTEAFF. In DNA, the CDR3 is TGTGCCAGCAGCTTGGGACCGACACAGAACACTGAAGCTTTCTTT.

This clone was seen a few times. J is TRBJ1-3 and V is TRBV7-2; D is possibly TRBD1 (5 bases). This CDR3 is built from 15 residues. CDR1 is SGHTA, CDR2 FQGNSA, per germline. Trimming pared 4 bases from V and 4 bases from J, leaving 14 bases between. For the CDR3, the DNA is TGTGCCAGCAGCTCCTATCTGGGGGGGGGAAACACCATATATTTT. Encoded protein: CASSSYLGGGNTIYF.

About this clone: This CDR3 is also generated by other DNA sequences in the sample. The V and J genes are TRBV19 and TRBJ2-2, with D perhaps matching TRBD2 (6 bases). Germline CDR1 is LNHDA and CDR2 is SQIVND (reference sequence). This CDR3 contains 13 residues. V shed 9 bases and J shed 3 bases, with 11 bases lying between them. The CDR3 DNA reads TGTGCCAGCCGACTAGGTCACACCGGGGAGCTGTTTTTT. Its protein product is CASRLGHTGELFF.

The chain joins TRBV19 to TRBJ1-3; the match to TRBD1 covers 7 bases. The V gene's germline CDR1 is LNHDA and CDR2 SQIVND (reference sequence). J lost 2 bases, V lost 6 bases, and 4 bases had no gene match. CDR3 length equals 14 residues. The CDR3 nucleotides read TGTGCCAGTAGCCCAGGGGGAGCTGGAAACACCATATATTTT. This codes for CASSPGGAGNTIYF.

V usage is TRBV6-6 and J usage is TRBJ1-2; 8 bases fit TRBD1. With 6 bases clipped from V and 4 bases from J, the junction kept 10 bases outside the gene matches. Germline CDR1 and CDR2: MNHNY and SVGAGI (reference sequence). CDR3 length equals 15 residues. CDR3 in amino acids: CASRDRVQTFYGYTF. CDR3 in DNA: TGTGCCAGCAGGGACAGGGTCCAAACTTTCTATGGCTACACCTTC.

The chain joins TRBV28 to TRBJ2-4; 7 bases map to TRBD2. The CDR3 is made up of 14 amino acids. Germline V lookup: CDR1 MDHEN, CDR2 SYDVKM. The V and J ends lost 8 bases and 0 bases, in that order; junction bases with no gene match: 4. Here the CDR3 reads CASGEGLAKNIQYF. DNA of the CDR3: TGTGCCAGCGGGGAGGGCCTAGCCAAAAACATTCAGTACTTC. The variable domain in full, completed from reference TRBV28 and TRBJ2-4, reads DVKVTQSSRYLVKRTGEKVFLECVQDMDHENMFWYRQDPGLGLRLIYFSYDVKMKEKGDIPEGYSVSREKKERFSLILESASTNQTSMYLCASGEGLAKNIQYFGAGTRLSVL.